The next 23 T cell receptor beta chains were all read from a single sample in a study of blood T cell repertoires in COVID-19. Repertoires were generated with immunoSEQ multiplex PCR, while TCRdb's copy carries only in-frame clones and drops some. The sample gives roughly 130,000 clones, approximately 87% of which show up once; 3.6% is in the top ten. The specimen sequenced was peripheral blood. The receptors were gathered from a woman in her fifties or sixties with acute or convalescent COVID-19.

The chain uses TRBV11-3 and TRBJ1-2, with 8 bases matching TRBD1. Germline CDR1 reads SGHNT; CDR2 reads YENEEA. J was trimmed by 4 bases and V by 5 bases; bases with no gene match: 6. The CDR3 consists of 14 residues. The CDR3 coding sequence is TGTGCCAGCAGCCCCAGGGGGCCAGGCTATGGCTACACCTTC. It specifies CASSPRGPGYGYTF.

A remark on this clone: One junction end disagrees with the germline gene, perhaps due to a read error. DNA for the CDR3: TGTGCCAGCAGAGAATCGTGGACTCACCTAGCTTCACCCCTCCACTTT. Translating it yields CASRESWTHLASPLHF. The J gene is TRBJ1-6, the V gene TRBV25-1; D remains ambiguous. This CDR3 is built from 16 residues. Per the germline V gene, CDR1 is MGHDK and CDR2 is SYGVNS.

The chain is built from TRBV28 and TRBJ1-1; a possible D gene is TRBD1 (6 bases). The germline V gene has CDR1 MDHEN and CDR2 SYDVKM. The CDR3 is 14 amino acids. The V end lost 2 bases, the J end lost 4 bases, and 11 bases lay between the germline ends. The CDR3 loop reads CASSLDQGTTEAFF. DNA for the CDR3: TGTGCCAGCAGTTTAGATCAGGGGACCACTGAAGCTTTCTTT. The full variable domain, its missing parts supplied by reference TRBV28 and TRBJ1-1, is DVKVTQSSRYLVKRTGEKVFLECVQDMDHENMFWYRQDPGLGLRLIYFSYDVKMKEKGDIPEGYSVSREKKERFSLILESASTNQTSMYLCASSLDQGTTEAFFGQGTRLTVV.

CDR3 bases: TGTGCCAGCAGCCGGAGTTTTGGAAACACCATATATTTT. Protein product: CASSRSFGNTIYF. The rearrangement uses TRBV3-1 (or the pseudogene TRBV3-2) and TRBJ1-3; no clear D gene. The CDR3 totals 13 residues. Deletions cut 4 bases from V and 3 bases from J, with 7 bases between. From germline, CDR1 is LGHDT and CDR2 YNNKEL (reference sequence).

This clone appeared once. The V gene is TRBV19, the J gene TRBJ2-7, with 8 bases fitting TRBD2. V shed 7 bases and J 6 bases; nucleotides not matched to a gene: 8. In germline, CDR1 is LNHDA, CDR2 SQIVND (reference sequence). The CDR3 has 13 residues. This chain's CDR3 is CASKNSGSSEQYV. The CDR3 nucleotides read TGTGCCAGTAAGAACAGCGGGAGTAGCGAGCAGTACGTC.

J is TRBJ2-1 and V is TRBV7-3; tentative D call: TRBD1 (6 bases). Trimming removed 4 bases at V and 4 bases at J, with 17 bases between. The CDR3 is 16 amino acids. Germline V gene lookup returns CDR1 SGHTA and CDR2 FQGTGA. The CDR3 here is CASSSVRTAPYNEQFF. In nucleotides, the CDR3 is TGTGCCAGCAGCTCCGTAAGGACAGCTCCGTACAATGAGCAGTTCTTC.

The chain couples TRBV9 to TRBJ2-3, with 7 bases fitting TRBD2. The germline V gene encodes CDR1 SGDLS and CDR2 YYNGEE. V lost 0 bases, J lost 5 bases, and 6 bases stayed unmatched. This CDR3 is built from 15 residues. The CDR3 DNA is TGTGCCAGCAGCGTAGACGGCGGGAGAATAGATACGCAGTATTTT. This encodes CASSVDGGRIDTQYF.

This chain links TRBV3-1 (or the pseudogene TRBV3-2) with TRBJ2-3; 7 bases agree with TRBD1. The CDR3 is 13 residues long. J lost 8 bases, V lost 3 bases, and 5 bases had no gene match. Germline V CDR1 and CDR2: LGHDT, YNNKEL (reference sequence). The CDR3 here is CASSQGQLGTQYF. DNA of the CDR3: TGTGCCAGCAGCCAGGGACAGTTAGGTACGCAGTATTTT.

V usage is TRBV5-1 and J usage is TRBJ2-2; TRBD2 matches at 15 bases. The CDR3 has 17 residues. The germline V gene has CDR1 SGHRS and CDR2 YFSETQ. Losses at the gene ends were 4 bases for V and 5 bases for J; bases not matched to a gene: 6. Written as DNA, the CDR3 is TGCGCCAGCAGCGGACTAGCGGGAGGGCTAGGAACCGGGGAGCTGTTTTTT. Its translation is CASSGLAGGLGTGELFF.

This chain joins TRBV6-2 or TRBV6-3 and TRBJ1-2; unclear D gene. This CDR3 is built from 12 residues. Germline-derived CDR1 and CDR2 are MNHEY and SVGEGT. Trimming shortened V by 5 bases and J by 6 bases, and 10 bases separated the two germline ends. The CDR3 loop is CASSRELHGYTF. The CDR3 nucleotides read TGTGCCAGCAGTCGCGAACTTCATGGCTACACCTTC.

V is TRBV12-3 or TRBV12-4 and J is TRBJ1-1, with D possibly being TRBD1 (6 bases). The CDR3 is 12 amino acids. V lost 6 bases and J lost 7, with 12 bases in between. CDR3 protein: CASSLLTGEAFF. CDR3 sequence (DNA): TGTGCCAGCAGCCTCTTGACAGGTGAAGCTTTCTTT.

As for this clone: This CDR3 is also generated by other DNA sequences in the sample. The CDR3 here is CATSRDDSGTYEQYV. The CDR3 DNA reads as TGTGCCACCAGCAGAGATGATAGCGGGACCTACGAGCAGTACGTC. The genes are TRBV15 and TRBJ2-7; 8 nucleotides agree with TRBD2. This CDR3 has 15 residues. The trim removed 0 bases at V and 2 bases at J, leaving 3 bases unmatched. CDR1 is LNHNV, CDR2 YYDKDF, per germline (reference sequence).

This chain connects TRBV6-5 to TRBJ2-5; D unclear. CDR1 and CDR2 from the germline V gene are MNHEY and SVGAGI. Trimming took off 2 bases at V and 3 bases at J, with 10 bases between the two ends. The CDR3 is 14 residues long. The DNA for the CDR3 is TGTGCCAGCAGTTACACGAGTCTGGAAGAGACCCAGTACTTC. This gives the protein CASSYTSLEETQYF.

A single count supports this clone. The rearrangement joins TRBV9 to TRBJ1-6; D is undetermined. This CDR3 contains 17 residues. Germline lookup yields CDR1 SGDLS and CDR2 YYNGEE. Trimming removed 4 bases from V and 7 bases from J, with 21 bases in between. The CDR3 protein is CASSPSFQTTTNSPLHF. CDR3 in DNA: TGTGCCAGCAGCCCCTCCTTCCAGACAACAACGAATTCACCCCTCCACTTT.

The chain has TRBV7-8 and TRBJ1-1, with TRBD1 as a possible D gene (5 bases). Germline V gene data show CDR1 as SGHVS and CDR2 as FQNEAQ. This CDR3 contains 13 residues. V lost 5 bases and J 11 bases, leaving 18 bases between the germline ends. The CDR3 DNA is TGTGCCAGCAGCCCCCTATCCGGGGGTGAGGCTTTCTTT. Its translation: CASSPLSGGEAFF.

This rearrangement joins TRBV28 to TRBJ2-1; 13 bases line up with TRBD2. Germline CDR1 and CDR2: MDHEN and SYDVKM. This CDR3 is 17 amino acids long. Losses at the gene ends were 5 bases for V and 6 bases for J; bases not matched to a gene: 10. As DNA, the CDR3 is TGTGCCAGCAGTCTCCTACCTGGACTAGCGGGAGCCAATGAGCAGTTCTTC. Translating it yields CASSLLPGLAGANEQFF.

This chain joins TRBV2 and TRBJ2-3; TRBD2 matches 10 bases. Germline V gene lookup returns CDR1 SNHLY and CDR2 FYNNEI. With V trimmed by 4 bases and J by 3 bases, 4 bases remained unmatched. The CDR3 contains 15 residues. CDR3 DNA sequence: TGTGCCAGCAGTGCACTAGCGGGAAAGACAGATACGCAGTATTTT. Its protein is CASSALAGKTDTQYF.

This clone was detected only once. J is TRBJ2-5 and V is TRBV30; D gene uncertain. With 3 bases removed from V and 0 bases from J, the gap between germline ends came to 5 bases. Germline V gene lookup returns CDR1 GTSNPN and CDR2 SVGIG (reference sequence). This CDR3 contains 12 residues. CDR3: CAWRSNQETQYF. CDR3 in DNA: TGTGCCTGGAGATCAAACCAAGAGACCCAGTACTTC.

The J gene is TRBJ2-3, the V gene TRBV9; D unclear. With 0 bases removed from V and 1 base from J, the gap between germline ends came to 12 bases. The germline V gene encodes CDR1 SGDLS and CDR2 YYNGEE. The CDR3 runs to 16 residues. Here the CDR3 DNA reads TGTGCCAGCAGCGTAGCAGTATATTCCCGCACAGATACGCAGTATTTT. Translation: CASSVAVYSRTDTQYF.

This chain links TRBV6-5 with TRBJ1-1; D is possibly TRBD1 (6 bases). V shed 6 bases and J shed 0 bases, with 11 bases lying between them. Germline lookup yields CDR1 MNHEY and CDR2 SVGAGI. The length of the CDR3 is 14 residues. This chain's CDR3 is CASRVGQMNTEAFF. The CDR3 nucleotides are TGTGCCAGCAGGGTGGGACAAATGAACACTGAAGCTTTCTTT.

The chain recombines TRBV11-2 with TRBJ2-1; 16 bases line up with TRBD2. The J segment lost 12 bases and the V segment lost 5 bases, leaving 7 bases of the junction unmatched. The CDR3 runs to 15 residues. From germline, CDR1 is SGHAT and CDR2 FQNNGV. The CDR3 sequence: CASSLGTSGRAWQFF. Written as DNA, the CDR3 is TGTGCCAGCAGCCTCGGGACTAGCGGGAGGGCCTGGCAGTTCTTC.

This CDR3 reads CASSFGGGGSGNTIYF. CDR3 bases: TGTGCCAGCAGCTTTGGGGGCGGGGGCTCTGGAAACACCATATATTTT. The chain employs TRBV7-9 and TRBJ1-3; possibly TRBD1 for D (6 bases). The germline V gene encodes CDR1 SEHNR and CDR2 FQNEAQ (reference sequence). Trimming pared 3 bases from V and 0 bases from J, leaving 12 bases between. This CDR3 comprises 16 residues.

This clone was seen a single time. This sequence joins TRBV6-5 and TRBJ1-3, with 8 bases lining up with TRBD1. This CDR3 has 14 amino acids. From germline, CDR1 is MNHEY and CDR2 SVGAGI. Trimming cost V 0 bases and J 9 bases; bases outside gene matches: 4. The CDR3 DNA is TGTGCCAGCAGTTACTCGACAGGGGAAAGCACCATATATTTT. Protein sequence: CASSYSTGESTIYF.